A single sample gave rise to the 5 T cell receptor beta chains below, sequenced in a study of blood T cell repertoires in COVID-19. Generated by immunoSEQ multiplex PCR, the TCRdb table keeps only in-frame clones and is missing some. The sample has about 150,000 clones, 80% to 85% seen once. Material for sequencing was peripheral blood. The receptors derive from a man aged 25 to 40 with COVID-19, enrolled during active disease.

V is TRBV6-5 and J is TRBJ2-2; 7 nucleotides match TRBD1. The CDR3 extends over 12 amino acids. The J segment lost 6 bases and the V segment lost 5 bases, leaving 0 bases of the junction unmatched. CDR1 is MNHEY and CDR2 is SVGAGI in the germline V gene. The CDR3 DNA reads as TGTGCCAGCAGTCAGGGGGCCGGGGAGCTGTTTTTT. It specifies CASSQGAGELFF.

In DNA, the CDR3 is TGTGCCAGTAGTAAGCGGGAGGGCGTTGAGCAGTACTTC. Its translation: CASSKREGVEQYF. The V gene is TRBV19, the J gene TRBJ2-7; TRBD2 matches at 10 bases. The CDR3 loop spans 13 amino acids. The germline CDR1 and CDR2 sequences are LNHDA and SQIVND (reference sequence). The V and J ends lost 4 bases and 7 bases, in that order; junction bases with no gene match: 4.

Comments on this clone: Other DNA sequences in the same sample also yield this CDR3. The CDR3 DNA sequence: TGTGCCAGCAGGGGGACAGGGAATCAGCCCCAGCATTTT. Its protein is CASRGTGNQPQHF. V gene TRBV2 combines with J gene TRBJ1-5; 9 nucleotides agree with TRBD1. The V and J ends lost 6 bases and 4 bases, in that order; junction bases with no gene match: 1. This CDR3 contains 13 residues. Per the germline V gene, CDR1 is SNHLY and CDR2 is FYNNEI.

About this clone: One junction end does not reproduce the germline sequence, and a read error may be involved. The rearrangement joins TRBV18 to TRBJ2-1; D unclear. CDR1 and CDR2 from the germline V gene are KGHSH and LQKENI. The CDR3 length is 14 residues. CDR3 in amino acids: CASSPQSLYDEQFF. The CDR3 coding sequence is TGTGCCAGCTCACCACAGTCCCTCTACGATGAGCAGTTCTTC.

V and J are TRBV12-3 or TRBV12-4 and TRBJ2-7, with D possibly being TRBD2 (5 bases). Trimming stripped 6 bases from V and 5 bases from J, with 11 bases between. The CDR3 has 12 residues. The CDR3 sequence is CASSPGLNEQYF. The CDR3 DNA reads as TGTGCCAGCAGCCCCGGACTCAACGAGCAGTACTTC.